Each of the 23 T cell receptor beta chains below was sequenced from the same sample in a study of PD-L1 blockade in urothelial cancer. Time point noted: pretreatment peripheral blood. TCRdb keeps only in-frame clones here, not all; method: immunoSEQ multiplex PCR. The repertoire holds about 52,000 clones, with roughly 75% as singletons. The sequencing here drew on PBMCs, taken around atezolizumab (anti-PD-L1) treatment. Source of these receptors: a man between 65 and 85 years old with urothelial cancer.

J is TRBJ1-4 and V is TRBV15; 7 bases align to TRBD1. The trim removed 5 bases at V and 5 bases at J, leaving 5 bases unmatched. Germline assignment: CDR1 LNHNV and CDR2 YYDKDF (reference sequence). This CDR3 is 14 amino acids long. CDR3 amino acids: CATSLGQKNEKLFF. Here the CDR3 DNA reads TGTGCCACCAGCCTGGGACAGAAAAATGAAAAACTGTTTTTT.

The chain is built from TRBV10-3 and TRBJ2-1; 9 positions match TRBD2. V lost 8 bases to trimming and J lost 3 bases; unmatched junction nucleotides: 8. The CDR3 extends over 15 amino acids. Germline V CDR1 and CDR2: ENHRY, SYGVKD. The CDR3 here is CAISLASGNYNEQFF. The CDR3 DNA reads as TGTGCCATCTCTCTCGCTAGCGGGAACTACAATGAGCAGTTCTTC.

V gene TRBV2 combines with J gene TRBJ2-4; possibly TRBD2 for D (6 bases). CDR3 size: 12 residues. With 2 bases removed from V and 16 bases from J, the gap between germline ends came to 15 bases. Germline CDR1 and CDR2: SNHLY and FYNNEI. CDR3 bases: TGTGCCAGCAGTGAATCAAGGGGTGCGGGATACTTC. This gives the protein CASSESRGAGYF.

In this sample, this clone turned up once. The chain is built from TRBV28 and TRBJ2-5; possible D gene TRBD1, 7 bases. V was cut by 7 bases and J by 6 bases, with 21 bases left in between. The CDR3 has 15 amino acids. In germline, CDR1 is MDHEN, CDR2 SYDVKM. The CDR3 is CASTPLGGGIQTQYF. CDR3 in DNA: TGTGCCAGCACCCCCTTAGGAGGGGGCATTCAGACCCAGTACTTC. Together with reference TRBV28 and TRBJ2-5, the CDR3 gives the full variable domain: DVKVTQSSRYLVKRTGEKVFLECVQDMDHENMFWYRQDPGLGLRLIYFSYDVKMKEKGDIPEGYSVSREKKERFSLILESASTNQTSMYLCASTPLGGGIQTQYFGPGTRLLVL.

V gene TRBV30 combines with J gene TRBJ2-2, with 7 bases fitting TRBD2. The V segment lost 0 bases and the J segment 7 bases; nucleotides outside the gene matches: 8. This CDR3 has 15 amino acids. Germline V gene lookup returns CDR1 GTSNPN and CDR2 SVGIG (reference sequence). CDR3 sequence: CAWSVWAGDHGELFF. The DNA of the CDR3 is TGTGCCTGGAGTGTTTGGGCGGGAGATCACGGGGAGCTGTTTTTT.

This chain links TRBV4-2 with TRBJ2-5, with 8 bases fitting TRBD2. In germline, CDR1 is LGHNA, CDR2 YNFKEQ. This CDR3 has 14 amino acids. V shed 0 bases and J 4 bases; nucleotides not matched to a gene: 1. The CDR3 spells CASSQDTSGETQYF. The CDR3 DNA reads TGTGCCAGCAGCCAAGATACTAGCGGAGAGACCCAGTACTTC.

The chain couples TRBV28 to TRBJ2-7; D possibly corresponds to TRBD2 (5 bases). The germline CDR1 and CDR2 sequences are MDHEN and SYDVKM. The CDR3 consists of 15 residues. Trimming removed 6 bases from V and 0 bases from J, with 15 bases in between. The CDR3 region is CASSRTRLSSYEQYF. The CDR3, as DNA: TGTGCCAGCAGCCGAACTAGATTAAGCTCCTACGAGCAGTACTTC.

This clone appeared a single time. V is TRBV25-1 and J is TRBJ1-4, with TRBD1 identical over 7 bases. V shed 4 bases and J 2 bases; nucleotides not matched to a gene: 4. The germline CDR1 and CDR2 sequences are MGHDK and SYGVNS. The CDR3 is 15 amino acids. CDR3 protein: CASSGQGLTNEKLFF. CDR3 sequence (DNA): TGTGCCAGCAGTGGACAGGGCTTGACTAATGAAAAACTGTTTTTT. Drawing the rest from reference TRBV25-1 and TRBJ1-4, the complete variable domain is EADIYQTPRYLVIGTGKKITLECSQTMGHDKMYWYQQDPGMELHLIHYSYGVNSTEKGDLSSESTVSRIRTEHFPLTLESARPSHTSQYLCASSGQGLTNEKLFFGSGTQLSVL.

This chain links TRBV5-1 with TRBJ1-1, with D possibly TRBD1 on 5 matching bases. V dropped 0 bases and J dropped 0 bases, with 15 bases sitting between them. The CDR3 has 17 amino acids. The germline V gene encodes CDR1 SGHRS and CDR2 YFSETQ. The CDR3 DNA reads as TGCGCCAGCAGCTTGGCCTTAGACAGCAGTATGAACACTGAAGCTTTCTTT. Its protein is CASSLALDSSMNTEAFF.

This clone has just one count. CDR3 sequence: CASSSGVLGGYTF. The CDR3 DNA reads as TGTGCCAGCAGTTCAGGGGTTTTAGGCGGCTACACCTTC. The J gene is TRBJ1-2, the V gene TRBV6-5; TRBD1 is a possible D gene (6 bases). The CDR3 covers 13 residues. Germline V CDR1 and CDR2: MNHEY, SVGAGI. V lost 4 bases, J lost 8 bases, and 14 bases lay in between.

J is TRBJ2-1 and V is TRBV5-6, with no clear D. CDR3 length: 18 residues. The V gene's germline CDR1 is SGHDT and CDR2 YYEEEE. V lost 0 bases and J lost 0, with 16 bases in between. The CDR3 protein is CASSLVGLPPSSYNEQFF. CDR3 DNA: TGTGCCAGCAGCTTGGTTGGGCTTCCTCCCAGCTCCTACAATGAGCAGTTCTTC.

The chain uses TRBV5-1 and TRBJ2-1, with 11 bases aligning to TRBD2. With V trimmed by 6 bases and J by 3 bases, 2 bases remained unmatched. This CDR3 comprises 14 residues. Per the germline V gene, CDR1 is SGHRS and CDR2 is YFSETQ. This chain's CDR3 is CASTGTSGYNEQFF. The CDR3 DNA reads TGCGCCAGCACCGGGACTAGCGGCTACAATGAGCAGTTCTTC.

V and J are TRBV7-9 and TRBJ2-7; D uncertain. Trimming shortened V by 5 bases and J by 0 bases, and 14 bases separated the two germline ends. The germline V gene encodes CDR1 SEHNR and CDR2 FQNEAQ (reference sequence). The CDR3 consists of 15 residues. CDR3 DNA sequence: TGTGCCAGCAGCCCCACTCAAACGGGCTCCTACGAGCAGTACTTC. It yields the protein CASSPTQTGSYEQYF.

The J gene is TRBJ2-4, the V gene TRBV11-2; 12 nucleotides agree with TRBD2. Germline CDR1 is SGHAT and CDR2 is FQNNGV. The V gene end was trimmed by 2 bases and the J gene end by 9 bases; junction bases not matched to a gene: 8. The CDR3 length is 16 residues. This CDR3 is CASSLILAGGRGIQYF. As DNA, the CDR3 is TGTGCCAGCAGCTTAATACTAGCGGGGGGTCGCGGCATTCAGTACTTC.

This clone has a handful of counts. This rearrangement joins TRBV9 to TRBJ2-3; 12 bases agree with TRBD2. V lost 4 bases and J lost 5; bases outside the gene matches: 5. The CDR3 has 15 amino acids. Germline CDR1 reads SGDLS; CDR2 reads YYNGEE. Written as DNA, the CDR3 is TGTGCCAGCAGCCAGACTAGCGGGGGAGTAGATACGCAGTATTTT. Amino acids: CASSQTSGGVDTQYF. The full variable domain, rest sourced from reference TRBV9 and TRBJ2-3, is DSGVTQTPKHLITATGQRVTLRCSPRSGDLSVYWYQQSLDQGLQFLIQYYNGEERAKGNILERFSAQQFPDLHSELNLSSLELGDSALYFCASSQTSGGVDTQYFGPGTRLTVL.

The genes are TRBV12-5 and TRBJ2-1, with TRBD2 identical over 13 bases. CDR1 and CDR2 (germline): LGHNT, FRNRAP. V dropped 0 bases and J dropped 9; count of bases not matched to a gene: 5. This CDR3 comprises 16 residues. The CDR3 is CASGLVLAGGPIEQFF. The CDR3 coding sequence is TGTGCTAGTGGTTTGGTACTAGCGGGGGGGCCAATTGAGCAGTTCTTC.

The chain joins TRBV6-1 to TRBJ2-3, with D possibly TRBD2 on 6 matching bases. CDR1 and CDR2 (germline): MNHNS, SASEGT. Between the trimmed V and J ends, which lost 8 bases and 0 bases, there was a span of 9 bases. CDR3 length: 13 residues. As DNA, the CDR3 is TGTGCCAGCGGGACTCCTAGCACAGATACGCAGTATTTT. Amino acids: CASGTPSTDTQYF.

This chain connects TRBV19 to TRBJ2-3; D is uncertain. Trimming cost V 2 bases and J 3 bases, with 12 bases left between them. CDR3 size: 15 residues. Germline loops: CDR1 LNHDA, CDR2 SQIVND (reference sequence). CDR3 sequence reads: CASSIRPAMTDTQYF. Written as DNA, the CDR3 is TGTGCCAGTAGTATACGGCCAGCGATGACAGATACGCAGTATTTT.

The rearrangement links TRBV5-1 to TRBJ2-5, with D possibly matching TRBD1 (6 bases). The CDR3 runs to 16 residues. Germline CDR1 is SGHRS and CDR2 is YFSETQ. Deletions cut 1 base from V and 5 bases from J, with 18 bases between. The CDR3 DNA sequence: TGCGCCAGCAGCTTGAAACAGGGCTTCCCTGGGGAGACCCAGTACTTC. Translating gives CASSLKQGFPGETQYF.

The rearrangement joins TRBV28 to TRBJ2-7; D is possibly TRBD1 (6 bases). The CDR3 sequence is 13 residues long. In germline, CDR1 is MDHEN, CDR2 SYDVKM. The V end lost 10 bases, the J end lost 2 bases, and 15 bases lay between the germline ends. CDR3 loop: CATTRQEPYEQYF. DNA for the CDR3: TGTGCCACCACGAGACAGGAACCCTACGAGCAGTACTTC.

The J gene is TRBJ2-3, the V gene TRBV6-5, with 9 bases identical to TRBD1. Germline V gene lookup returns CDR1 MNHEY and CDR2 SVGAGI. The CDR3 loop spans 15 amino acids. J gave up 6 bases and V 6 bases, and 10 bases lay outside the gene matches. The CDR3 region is CASSTGTGLRDTQYF. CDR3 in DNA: TGTGCCAGCAGCACCGGGACAGGGCTTCGCGATACGCAGTATTTT.

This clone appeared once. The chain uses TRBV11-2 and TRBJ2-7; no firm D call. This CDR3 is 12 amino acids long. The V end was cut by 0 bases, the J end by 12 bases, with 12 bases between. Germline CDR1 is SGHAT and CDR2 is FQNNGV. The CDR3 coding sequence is TGTGCCAGCAGCTTAGATCGGCGGAGTAGGTACTTC. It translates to CASSLDRRSRYF.

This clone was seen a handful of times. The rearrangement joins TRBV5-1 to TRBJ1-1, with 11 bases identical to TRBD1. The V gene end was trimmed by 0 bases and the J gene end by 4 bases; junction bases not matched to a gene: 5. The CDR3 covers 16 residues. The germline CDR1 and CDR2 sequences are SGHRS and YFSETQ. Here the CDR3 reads CASSLDRTGGITEAFF. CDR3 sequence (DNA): TGCGCCAGCAGCTTGGACAGGACAGGGGGCATCACTGAAGCTTTCTTT.